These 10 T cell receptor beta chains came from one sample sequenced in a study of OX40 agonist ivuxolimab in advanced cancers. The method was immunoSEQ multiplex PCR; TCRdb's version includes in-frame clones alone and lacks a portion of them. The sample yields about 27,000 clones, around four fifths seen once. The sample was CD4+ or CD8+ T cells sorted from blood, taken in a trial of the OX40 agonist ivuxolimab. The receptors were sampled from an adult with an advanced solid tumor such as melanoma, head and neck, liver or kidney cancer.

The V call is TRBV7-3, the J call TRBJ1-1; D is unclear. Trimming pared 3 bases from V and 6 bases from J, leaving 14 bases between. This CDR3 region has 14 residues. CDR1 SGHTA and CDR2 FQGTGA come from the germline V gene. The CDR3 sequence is CASSFSLGSAEAFF. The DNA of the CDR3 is TGTGCCAGCAGCTTTTCGCTGGGATCGGCTGAAGCTTTCTTT.

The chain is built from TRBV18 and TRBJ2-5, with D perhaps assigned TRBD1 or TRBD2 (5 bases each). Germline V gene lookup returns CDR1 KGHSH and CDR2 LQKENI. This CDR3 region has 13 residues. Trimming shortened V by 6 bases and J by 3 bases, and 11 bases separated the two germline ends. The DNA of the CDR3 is TGTGCCAGCTCCCGGGACGCGGAAGAGACCCAGTACTTC. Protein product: CASSRDAEETQYF.

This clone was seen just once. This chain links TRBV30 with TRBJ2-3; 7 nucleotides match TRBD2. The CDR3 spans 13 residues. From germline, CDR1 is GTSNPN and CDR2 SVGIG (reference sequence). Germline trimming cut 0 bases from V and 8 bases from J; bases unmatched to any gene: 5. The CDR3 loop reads CAWSVVAGITQYF. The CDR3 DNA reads TGTGCCTGGAGTGTAGTAGCGGGCATTACGCAGTATTTT. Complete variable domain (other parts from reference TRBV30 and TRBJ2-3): SQTIHQWPATLVQPVGSPLSLECTVEGTSNPNLYWYRQAAGRGLQLLFYSVGIGQISSEVPQNLSASRPQDRQFILSSKKLLLSDSGFYLCAWSVVAGITQYFGPGTRLTVL.

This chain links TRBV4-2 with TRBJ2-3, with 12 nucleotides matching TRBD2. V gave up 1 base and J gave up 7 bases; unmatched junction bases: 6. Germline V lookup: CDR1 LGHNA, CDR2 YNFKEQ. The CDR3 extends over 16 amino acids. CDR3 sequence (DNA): TGTGCCAGCAGCCAAGCGCTAGCGGGAGGGCCGAATACGCAGTATTTT. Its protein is CASSQALAGGPNTQYF.

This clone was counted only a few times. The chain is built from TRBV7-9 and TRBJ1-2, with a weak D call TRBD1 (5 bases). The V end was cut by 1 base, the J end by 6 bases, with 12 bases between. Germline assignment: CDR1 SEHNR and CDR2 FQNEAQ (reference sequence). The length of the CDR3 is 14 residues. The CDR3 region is CASSLGGPGHGYTF. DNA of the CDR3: TGTGCCAGCAGCTTAGGCGGACCAGGGCATGGCTACACCTTC.

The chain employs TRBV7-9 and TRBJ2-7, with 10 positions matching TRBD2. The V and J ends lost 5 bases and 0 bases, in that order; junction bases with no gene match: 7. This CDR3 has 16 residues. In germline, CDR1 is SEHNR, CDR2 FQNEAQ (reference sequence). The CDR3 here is CASSPLEREGSYEQYF. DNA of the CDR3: TGTGCCAGCAGCCCCCTCGAGCGGGAGGGCTCCTACGAGCAGTACTTC.

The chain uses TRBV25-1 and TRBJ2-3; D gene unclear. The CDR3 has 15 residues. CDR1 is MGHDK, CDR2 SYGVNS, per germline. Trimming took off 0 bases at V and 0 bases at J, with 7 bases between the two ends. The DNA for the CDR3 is TGTGCCAGCAGTGAATATGGGTCGAGCACAGATACGCAGTATTTT. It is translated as CASSEYGSSTDTQYF.

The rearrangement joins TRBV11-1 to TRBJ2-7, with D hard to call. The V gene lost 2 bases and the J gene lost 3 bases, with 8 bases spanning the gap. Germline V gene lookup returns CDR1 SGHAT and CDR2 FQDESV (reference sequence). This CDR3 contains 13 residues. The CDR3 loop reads CASSLSWNYEQYF. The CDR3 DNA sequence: TGTGCCAGCAGCTTATCGTGGAACTACGAGCAGTACTTC.

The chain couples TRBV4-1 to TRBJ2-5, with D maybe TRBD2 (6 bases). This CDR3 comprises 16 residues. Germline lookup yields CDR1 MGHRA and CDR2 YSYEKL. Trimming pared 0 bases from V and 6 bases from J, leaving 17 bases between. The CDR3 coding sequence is TGCGCCAGCAGCCAAGATGGGGCGGGATCACCCAAGACCCAGTACTTC. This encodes CASSQDGAGSPKTQYF.

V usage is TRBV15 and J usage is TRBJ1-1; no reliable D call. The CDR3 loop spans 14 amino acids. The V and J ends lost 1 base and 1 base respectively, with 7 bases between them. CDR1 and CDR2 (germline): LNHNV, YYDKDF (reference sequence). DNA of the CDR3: TGTGCCACCAGCAGAGGGACGGAGAACACTGAAGCTTTCTTT. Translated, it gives CATSRGTENTEAFF.